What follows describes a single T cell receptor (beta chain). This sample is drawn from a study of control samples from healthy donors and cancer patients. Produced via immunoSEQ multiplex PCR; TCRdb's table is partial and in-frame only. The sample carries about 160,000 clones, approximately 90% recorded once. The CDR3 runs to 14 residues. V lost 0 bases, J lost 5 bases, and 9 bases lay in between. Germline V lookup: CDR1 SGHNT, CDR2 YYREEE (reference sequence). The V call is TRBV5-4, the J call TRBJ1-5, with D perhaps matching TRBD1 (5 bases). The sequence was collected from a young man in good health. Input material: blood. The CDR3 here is CASSLAGGDQPQHF. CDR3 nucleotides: TGTGCCAGCAGCTTGGCGGGGGGGGATCAGCCCCAGCATTTT.